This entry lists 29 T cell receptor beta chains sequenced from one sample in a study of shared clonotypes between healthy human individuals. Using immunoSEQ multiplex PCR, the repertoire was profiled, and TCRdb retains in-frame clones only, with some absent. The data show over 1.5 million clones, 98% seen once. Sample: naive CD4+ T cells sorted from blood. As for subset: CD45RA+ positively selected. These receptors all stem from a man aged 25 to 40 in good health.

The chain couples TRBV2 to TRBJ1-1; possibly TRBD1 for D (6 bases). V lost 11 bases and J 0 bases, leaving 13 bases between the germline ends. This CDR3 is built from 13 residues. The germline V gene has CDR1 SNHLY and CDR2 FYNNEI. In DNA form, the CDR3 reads TGTGCCTCCAGGGGCAGCCTGAACACTGAAGCTTTCTTT. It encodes CASRGSLNTEAFF.

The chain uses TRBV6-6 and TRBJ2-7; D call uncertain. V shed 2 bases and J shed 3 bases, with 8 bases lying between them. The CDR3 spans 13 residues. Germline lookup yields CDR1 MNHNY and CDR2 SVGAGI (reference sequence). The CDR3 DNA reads TGTGCCAGCAGTTACGTCAGGAACTACGAGCAGTACTTC. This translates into CASSYVRNYEQYF.

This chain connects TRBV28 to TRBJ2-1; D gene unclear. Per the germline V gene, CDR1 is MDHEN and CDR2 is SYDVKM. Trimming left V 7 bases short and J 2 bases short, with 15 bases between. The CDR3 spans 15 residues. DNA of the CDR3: TGTGCCAGCACCGGGCGGCTCGACGCCTACAATGAGCAGTTCTTC. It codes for CASTGRLDAYNEQFF. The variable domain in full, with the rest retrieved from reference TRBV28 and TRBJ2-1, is DVKVTQSSRYLVKRTGEKVFLECVQDMDHENMFWYRQDPGLGLRLIYFSYDVKMKEKGDIPEGYSVSREKKERFSLILESASTNQTSMYLCASTGRLDAYNEQFFGPGTRLTVL.

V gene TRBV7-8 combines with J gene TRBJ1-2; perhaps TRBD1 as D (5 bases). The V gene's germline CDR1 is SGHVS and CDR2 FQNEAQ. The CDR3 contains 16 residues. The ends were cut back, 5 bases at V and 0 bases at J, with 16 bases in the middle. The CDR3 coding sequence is TGTGCCAGCAGCCCAAGAATGGGGGGGACTAACTATGGCTACACCTTC. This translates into CASSPRMGGTNYGYTF.

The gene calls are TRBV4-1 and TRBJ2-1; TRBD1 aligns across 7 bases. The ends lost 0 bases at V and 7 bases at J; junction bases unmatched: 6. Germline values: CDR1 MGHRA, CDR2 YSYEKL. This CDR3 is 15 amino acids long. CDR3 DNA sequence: TGCGCCAGCAGCCAAGATCGACAGGGCAGGAATGAGCAGTTCTTC. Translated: CASSQDRQGRNEQFF.

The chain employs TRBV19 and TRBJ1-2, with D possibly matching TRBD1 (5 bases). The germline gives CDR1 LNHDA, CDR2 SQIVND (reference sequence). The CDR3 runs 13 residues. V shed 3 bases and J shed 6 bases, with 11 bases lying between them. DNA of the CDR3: TGTGCCAGTAGTATCGCAGGGAGGAATGGCTACACCTTC. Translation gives CASSIAGRNGYTF.

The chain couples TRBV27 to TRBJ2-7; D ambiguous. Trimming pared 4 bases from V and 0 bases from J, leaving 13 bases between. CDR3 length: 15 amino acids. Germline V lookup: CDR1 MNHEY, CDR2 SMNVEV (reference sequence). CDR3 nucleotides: TGTGCCAGCAGTTCCTTCAGGTTAAACTCCTACGAGCAGTACTTC. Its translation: CASSSFRLNSYEQYF.

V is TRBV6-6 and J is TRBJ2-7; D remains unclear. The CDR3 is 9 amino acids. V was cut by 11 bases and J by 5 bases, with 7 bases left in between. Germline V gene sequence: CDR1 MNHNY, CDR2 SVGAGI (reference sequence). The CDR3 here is CALIHEQYF. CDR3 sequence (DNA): TGTGCCCTAATACACGAGCAGTACTTC.

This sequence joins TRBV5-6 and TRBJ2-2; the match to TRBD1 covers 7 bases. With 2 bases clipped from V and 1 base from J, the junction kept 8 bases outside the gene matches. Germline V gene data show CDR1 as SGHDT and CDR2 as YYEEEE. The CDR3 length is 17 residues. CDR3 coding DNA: TGTGCCAGCAGCTTTCTACCGGGACAGCGGAACACCGGGGAGCTGTTTTTT. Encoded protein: CASSFLPGQRNTGELFF.

The CDR3 loop reads CASSRHPGQAYVVYF. DNA of the CDR3: TGCGCCAGCAGCCGCCACCCTGGACAGGCTTACGTGGTGTACTTC. The chain joins TRBV4-1 to TRBJ2-7, with 7 bases aligning to TRBD1. V lost 4 bases and J lost 12; bases outside the gene matches: 18. Per the germline V gene, CDR1 is MGHRA and CDR2 is YSYEKL. The CDR3 has 15 residues.

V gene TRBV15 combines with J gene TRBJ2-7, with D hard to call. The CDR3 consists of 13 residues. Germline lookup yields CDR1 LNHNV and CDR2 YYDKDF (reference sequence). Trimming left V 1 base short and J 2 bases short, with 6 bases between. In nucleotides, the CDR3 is TGTGCCACCAGCAGAGTGGTTACCTACGAGCAGTACTTC. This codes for CATSRVVTYEQYF.

CDR3 bases: TGTGCCAGCAGTGAACGGGGTACTTTCCCATACAACACTGAAGCTTTCTTT. This codes for CASSERGTFPYNTEAFF. The chain couples TRBV6-1 to TRBJ1-1; D is uncertain. Per germline, CDR1 MNHNS and CDR2 SASEGT. The CDR3 loop spans 17 amino acids. Trimming shortened V by 2 bases and J by 2 bases, and 18 bases separated the two germline ends.

CDR3 sequence reads: CSVSVGSYEQYF. The CDR3 region has the DNA TGCAGCGTTTCTGTGGGCTCCTACGAGCAGTACTTC. The V call is TRBV29-1, the J call TRBJ2-7; D gene ambiguous. The V gene's germline CDR1 is SQVTM and CDR2 ANQGSEA. CDR3 size: 12 residues. V lost 5 bases and J 0 bases, leaving 8 bases between the germline ends.

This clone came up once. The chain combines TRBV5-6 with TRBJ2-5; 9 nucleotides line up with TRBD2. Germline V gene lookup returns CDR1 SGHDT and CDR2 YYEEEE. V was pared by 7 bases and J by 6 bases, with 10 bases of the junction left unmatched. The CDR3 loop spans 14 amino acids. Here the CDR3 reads CASVQWGLAKTQYF. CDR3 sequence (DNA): TGTGCCAGCGTTCAGTGGGGACTAGCAAAGACCCAGTACTTC.

CDR3 amino acids: CASSFRGLAGFTDTQYF. The DNA of the CDR3 is TGTGCCAGCAGCTTCCGAGGACTAGCGGGGTTCACAGATACGCAGTATTTT. The gene calls are TRBV7-8 and TRBJ2-3, with 12 bases aligning to TRBD2. Trimming at V came to 3 bases and at J to 2 bases, leaving 6 bases not matched to a gene. Looked up from germline, CDR1 is SGHVS and CDR2 is FQNEAQ. The CDR3 loop spans 17 amino acids.

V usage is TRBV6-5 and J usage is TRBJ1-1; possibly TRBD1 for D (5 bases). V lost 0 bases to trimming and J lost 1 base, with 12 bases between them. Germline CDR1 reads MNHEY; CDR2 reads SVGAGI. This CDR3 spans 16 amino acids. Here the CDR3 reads CASSYSGGSGNTEAFF. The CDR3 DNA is TGTGCCAGCAGTTACTCTGGGGGGTCAGGGAACACTGAAGCTTTCTTT.

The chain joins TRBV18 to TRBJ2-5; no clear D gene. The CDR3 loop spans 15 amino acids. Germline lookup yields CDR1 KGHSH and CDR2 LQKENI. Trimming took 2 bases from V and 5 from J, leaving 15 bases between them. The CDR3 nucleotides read TGTGCCAGCTCACCAGACCGGGCCGCGAGGGAGACCCAGTACTTC. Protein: CASSPDRAARETQYF.

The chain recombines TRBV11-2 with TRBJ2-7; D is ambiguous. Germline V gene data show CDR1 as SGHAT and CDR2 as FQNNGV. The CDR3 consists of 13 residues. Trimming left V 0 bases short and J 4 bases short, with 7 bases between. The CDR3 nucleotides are TGTGCCAGCAGCTTAGATAGGAGTTACGAGCAGTACTTC. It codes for CASSLDRSYEQYF.

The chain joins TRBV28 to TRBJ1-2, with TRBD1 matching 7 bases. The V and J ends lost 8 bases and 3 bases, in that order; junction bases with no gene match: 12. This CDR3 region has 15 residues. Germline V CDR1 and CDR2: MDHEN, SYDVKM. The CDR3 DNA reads TGTGCCAGCTGCATAGGGGGCGAATTATACTATGGCTACACCTTC. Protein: CASCIGGELYYGYTF.

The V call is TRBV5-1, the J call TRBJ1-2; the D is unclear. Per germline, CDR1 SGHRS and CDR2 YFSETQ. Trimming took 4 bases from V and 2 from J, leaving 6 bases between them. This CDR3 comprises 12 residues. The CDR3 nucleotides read TGCGCCAGCAGCACGAACAACTATGGCTACACCTTC. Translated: CASSTNNYGYTF.

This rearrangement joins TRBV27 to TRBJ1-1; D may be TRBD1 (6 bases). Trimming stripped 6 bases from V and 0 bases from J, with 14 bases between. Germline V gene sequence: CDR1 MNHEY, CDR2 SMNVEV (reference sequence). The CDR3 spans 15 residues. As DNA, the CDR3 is TGTGCCAGCAGCCCGAGGGGGAGCATGAACACTGAAGCTTTCTTT. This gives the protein CASSPRGSMNTEAFF.

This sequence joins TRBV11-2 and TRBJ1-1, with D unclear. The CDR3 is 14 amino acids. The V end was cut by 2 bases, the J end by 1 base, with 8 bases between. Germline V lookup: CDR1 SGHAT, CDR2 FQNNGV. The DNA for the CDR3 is TGTGCCAGCAGCTTAATCGCGGGGAACACTGAAGCTTTCTTT. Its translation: CASSLIAGNTEAFF.

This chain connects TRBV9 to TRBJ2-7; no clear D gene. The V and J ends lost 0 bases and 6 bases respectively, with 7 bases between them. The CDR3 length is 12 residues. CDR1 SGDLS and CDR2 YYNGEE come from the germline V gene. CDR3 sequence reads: CASSVVSGEQYF. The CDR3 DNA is TGTGCCAGCAGCGTAGTCTCGGGCGAGCAGTACTTC.

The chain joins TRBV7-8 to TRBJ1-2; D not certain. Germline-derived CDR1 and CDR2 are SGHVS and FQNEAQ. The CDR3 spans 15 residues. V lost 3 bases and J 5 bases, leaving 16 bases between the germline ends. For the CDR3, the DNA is TGTGCCAGCAGCTTCGACCCGTCCGCTAGGTATGGCTACACCTTC. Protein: CASSFDPSARYGYTF.

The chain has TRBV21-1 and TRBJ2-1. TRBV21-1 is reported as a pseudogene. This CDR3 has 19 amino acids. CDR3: CASSPNSGTEALSYNEQFF. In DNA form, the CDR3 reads TGTGCCAGCAGCCCAAATTCCGGGACGGAGGCGCTCTCCTACAATGAGCAGTTCTTC.

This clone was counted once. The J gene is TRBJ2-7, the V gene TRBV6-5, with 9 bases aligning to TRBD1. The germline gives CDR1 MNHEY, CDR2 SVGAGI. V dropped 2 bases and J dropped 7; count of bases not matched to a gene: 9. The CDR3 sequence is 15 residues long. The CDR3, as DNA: TGTGCCAGCAGTTACGAGGACAGGGGAGGTAGGGAGCAGTACTTC. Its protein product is CASSYEDRGGREQYF.

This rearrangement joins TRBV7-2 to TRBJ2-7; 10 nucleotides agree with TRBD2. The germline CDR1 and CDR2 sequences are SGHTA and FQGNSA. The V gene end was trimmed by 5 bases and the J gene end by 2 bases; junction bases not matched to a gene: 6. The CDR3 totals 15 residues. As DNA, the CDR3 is TGTGCCAGCAGCCAAAGCGGGAGGGCCGCCTACGAGCAGTACTTC. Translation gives CASSQSGRAAYEQYF. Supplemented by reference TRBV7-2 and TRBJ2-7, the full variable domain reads GAGVSQSPSNKVTEKGKDVELRCDPISGHTALYWYRQSLGQGLEFLIYFQGNSAPDKSGLPSDRFSAERTGGSVSTLTIQRTQQEDSAVYLCASSQSGRAAYEQYFGPGTRLTVT.

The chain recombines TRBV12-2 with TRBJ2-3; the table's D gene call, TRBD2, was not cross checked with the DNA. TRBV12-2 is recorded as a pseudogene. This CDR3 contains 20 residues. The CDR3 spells CASRPRRRLARHSSTDTQYF. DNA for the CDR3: TGTGCAAGTCGCCCCAGACGGAGGCTAGCGAGACACTCGAGCACAGATACGCAGTATTTT.

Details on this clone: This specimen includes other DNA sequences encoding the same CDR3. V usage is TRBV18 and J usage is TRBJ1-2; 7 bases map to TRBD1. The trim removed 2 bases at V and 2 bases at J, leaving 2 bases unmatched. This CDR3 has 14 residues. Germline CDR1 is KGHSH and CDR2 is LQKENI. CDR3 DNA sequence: TGTGCCAGCTCACCATCGGGACAGAACTATGGCTACACCTTC. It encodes CASSPSGQNYGYTF.